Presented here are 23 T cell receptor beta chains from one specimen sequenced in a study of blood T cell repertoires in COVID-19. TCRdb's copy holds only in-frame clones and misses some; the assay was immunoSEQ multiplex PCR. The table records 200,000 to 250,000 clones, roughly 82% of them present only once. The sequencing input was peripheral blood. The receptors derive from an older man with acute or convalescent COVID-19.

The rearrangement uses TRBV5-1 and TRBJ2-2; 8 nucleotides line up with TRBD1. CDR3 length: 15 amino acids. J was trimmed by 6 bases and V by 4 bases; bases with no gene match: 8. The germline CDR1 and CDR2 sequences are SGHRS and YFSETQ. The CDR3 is CASSTRQGQAGELFF. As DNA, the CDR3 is TGCGCCAGCAGCACAAGACAGGGGCAGGCCGGGGAGCTGTTTTTT. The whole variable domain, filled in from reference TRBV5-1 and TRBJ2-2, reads KAGVTQTPRYLIKTRGQQVTLSCSPISGHRSVSWYQQTPGQGLQFLFEYFSETQRNKGNFPGRFSGRQFSNSRSEMNVSTLELGDSALYLCASSTRQGQAGELFFGEGSRLTVL.

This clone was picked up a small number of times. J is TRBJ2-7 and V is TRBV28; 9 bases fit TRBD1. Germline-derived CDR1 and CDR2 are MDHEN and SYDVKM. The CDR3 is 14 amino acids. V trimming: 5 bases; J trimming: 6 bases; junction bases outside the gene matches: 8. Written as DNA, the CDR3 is TGTGCCAGCAGTACCTGGACAGGGGAGGGCGAGCAGTACTTC. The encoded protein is CASSTWTGEGEQYF.

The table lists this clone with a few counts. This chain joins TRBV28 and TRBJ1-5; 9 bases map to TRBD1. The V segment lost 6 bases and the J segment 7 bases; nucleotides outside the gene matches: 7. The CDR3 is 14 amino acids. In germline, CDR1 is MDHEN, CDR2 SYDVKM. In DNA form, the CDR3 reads TGTGCCAGCAGCCGGGACAGGGTTCAGCAGCCCCAGCATTTT. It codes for CASSRDRVQQPQHF.

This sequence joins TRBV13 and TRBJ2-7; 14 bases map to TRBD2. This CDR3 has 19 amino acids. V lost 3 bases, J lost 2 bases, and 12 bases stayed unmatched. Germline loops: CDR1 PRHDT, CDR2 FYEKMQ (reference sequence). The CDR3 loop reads CASSFLGLAGAVPTYEQYF. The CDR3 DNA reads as TGTGCCAGCAGCTTCTTGGGACTAGCGGGGGCCGTACCTACCTACGAGCAGTACTTC. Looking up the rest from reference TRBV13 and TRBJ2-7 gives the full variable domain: AAGVIQSPRHLIKEKRETATLKCYPIPRHDTVYWYQQGPGQDPQFLISFYEKMQSDKGSIPDRFSAQQFSDYHSELNMSSLELGDSALYFCASSFLGLAGAVPTYEQYFGPGTRLTVT.

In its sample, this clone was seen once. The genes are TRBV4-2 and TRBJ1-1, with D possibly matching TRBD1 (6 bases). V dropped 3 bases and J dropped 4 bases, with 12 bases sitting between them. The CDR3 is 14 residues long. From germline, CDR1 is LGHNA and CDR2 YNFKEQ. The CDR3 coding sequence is TGTGCCAGCAGCCACTTACAGGGTGTCACTGAAGCTTTCTTT. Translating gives CASSHLQGVTEAFF.

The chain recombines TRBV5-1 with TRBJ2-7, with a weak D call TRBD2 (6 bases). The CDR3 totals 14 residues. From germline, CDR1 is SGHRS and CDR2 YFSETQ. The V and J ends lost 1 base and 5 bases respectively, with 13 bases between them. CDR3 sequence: CASSLTGVGHEQYF. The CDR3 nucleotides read TGCGCCAGCAGCTTGACGGGAGTGGGACACGAGCAGTACTTC.

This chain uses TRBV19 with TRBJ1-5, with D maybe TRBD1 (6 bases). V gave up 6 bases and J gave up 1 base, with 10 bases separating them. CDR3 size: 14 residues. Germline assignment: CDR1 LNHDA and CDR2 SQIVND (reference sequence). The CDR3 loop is CASSPTGSNQPQHF. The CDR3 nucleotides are TGTGCCAGTAGCCCCACAGGGAGCAATCAGCCCCAGCATTTT.

The CDR3 DNA reads TGCGCCAGCAGCTTGACCGGACTAGCGGGGGAAGAGACCCAGTACTTC. It codes for CASSLTGLAGEETQYF. This sequence joins TRBV5-1 and TRBJ2-5, with 13 nucleotides matching TRBD2. CDR1 and CDR2 (germline): SGHRS, YFSETQ. The CDR3 runs to 16 residues. V was pared by 1 base and J by 3 bases, with 3 bases of the junction left unmatched.

CDR3 nucleotides: TGTGCCAGCAGCCCCAGAGGCACTAGCGGGAATGAGCAGTTCTTC. Residues: CASSPRGTSGNEQFF. This chain connects TRBV3-1 (or the pseudogene TRBV3-2) to TRBJ2-1, with 9 positions matching TRBD2. With V trimmed by 4 bases and J by 7 bases, 8 bases remained unmatched. The CDR3 loop spans 15 amino acids. Germline values: CDR1 LGHDT, CDR2 YNNKEL (reference sequence).

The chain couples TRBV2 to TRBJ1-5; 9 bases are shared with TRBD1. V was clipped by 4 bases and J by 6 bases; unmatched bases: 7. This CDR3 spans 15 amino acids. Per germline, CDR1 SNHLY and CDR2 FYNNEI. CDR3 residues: CASSGGQGYGQPQHF. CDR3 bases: TGTGCCAGCAGTGGAGGACAGGGGTATGGTCAGCCCCAGCATTTT.

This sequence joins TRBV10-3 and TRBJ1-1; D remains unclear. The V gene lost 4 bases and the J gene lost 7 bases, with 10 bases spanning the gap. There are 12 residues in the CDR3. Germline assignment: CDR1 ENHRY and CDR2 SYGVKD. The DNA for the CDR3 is TGTGCCATCAGTGGCCCGGGTGGTGAAGCTTTCTTT. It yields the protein CAISGPGGEAFF.

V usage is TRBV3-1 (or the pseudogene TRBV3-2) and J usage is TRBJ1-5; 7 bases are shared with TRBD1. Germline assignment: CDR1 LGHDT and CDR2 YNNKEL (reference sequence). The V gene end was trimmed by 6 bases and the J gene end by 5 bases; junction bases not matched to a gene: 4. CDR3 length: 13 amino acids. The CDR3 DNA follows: TGTGCCAGCAGTCGAGGGGGCGATCAGCCCCAGCATTTT. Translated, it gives CASSRGGDQPQHF.

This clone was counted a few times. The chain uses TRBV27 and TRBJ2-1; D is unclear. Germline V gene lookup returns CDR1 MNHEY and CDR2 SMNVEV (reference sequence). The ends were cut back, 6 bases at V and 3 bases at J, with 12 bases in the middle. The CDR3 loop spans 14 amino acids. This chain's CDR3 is CASRYDKGYNEQFF. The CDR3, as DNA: TGTGCCAGCAGATACGACAAAGGCTACAATGAGCAGTTCTTC.

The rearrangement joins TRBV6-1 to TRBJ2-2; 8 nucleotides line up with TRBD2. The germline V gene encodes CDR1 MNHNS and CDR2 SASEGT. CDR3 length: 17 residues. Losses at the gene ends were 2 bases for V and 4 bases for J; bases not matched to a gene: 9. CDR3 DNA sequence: TGTGCCAGCAGTGAACCGCCTGGCGGGAGGAGCACCGGGGAGCTGTTTTTT. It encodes CASSEPPGGRSTGELFF.

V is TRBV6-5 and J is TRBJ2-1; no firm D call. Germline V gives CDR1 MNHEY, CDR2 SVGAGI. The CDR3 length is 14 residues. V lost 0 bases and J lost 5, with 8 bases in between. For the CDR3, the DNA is TGTGCCAGCAGTTACTCGTCCCCGGACAATGAGCAGTTCTTC. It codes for CASSYSSPDNEQFF.

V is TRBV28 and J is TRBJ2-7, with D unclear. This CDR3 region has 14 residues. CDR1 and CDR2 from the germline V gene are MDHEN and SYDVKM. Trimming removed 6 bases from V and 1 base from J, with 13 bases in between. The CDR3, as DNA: TGTGCCAGCAGCGTCAGAGGTGGGTCCTACGAGCAGTACTTC. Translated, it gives CASSVRGGSYEQYF.

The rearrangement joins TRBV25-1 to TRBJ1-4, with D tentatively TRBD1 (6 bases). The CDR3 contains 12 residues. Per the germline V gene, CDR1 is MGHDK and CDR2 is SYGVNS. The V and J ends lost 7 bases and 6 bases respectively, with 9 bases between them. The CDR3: CASKQGDEKLFF. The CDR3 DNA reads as TGTGCCAGCAAACAGGGTGATGAAAAACTGTTTTTT. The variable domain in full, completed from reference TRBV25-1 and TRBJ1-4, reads EADIYQTPRYLVIGTGKKITLECSQTMGHDKMYWYQQDPGMELHLIHYSYGVNSTEKGDLSSESTVSRIRTEHFPLTLESARPSHTSQYLCASKQGDEKLFFGSGTQLSVL.

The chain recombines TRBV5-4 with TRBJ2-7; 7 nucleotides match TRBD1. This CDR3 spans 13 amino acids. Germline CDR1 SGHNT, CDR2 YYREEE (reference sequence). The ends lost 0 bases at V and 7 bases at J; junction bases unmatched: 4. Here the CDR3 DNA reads TGTGCCAGCAGCTTGGACAGGGGAGATGAGCAGTACTTC. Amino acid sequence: CASSLDRGDEQYF.

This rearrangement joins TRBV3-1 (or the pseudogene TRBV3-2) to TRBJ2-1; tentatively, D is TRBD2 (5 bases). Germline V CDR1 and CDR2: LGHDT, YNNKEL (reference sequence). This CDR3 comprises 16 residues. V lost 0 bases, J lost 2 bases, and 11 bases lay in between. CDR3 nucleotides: TGTGCCAGCAGCCAAGATGCCAGCGGACCCTACAATGAGCAGTTCTTC. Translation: CASSQDASGPYNEQFF.

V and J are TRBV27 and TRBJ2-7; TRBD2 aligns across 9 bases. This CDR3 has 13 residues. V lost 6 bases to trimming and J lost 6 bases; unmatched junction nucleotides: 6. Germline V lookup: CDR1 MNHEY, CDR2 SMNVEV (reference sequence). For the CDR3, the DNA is TGTGCCAGCAGGGCTAGCGGGGCGGGCGAGCAGTACTTC. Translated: CASRASGAGEQYF.

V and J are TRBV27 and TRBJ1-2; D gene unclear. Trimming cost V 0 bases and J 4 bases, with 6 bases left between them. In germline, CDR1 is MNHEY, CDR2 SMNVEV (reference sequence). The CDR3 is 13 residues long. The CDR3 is CASSLSGGYGYTF. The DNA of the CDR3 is TGTGCCAGCAGTTTATCCGGTGGCTATGGCTACACCTTC.

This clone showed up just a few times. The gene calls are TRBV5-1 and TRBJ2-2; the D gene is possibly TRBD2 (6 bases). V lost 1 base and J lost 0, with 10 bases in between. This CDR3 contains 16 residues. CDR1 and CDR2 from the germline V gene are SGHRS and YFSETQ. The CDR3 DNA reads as TGCGCCAGCAGCTTGCATGGAGGGTCGAACACCGGGGAGCTGTTTTTT. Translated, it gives CASSLHGGSNTGELFF. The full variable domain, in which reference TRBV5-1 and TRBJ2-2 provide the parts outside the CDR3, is KAGVTQTPRYLIKTRGQQVTLSCSPISGHRSVSWYQQTPGQGLQFLFEYFSETQRNKGNFPGRFSGRQFSNSRSEMNVSTLELGDSALYLCASSLHGGSNTGELFFGEGSRLTVL.

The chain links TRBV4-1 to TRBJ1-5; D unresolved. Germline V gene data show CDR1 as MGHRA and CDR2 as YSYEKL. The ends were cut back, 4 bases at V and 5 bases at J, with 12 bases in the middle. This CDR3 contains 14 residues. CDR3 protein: CASSPIQQDQPQHF. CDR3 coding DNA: TGCGCCAGCAGCCCCATTCAACAAGATCAGCCCCAGCATTTT.